What follows are 10 T cell receptor beta chains derived from one specimen sequenced in a study of T cells expressing NK-cell markers. Reanalyzing the 5' RACE reads, TCRdb keeps one entry per CDR3 protein, without DNA. Recorded for this sample: 300,000 to 500,000 distinct CDR3 sequences. Sequenced: blood T cells: a sorted CD56 or NKG2C T cell subset, CD4+ or CD8+ T cells, or bulk PBMC T cells (not recorded which). These receptors originate from a woman in her fifties or sixties in good health.

V gene TRBV20-1 combines with J gene TRBJ1-5. The germline V gene encodes CDR1 DFQATT and CDR2 SNEGSKA (reference sequence). The CDR3 extends over 12 amino acids. The CDR3 sequence: CSVLAGNQPQHF.

The chain recombines TRBV29-1 with TRBJ2-1; absent DNA, TCRdb's TRBD2 call cannot be checked. CDR3 length equals 13 residues. Germline V gene sequence: CDR1 SQVTM, CDR2 ANQGSEA. CDR3 sequence reads: CSDSGTSGLEQFF.

This sequence joins TRBV7-9 and TRBJ2-3; TCRdb calls TRBD2, which cannot be checked without DNA. This CDR3 has 16 residues. Per the germline V gene, CDR1 is SEHNR and CDR2 is FQNEAQ (reference sequence). The CDR3 reads CASPPETVARTDTQYF.

The chain has TRBV30 and TRBJ2-1; TCRdb's D call of TRBD1 is untestable without DNA. Germline V gene data show CDR1 as GTSNPN and CDR2 as SVGIG (reference sequence). The CDR3 extends over 15 amino acids. The CDR3 loop reads CAWSAGGSTSNEQFF. The whole variable domain, remainder taken from reference TRBV30 and TRBJ2-1, is SQTIHQWPATLVQPVGSPLSLECTVEGTSNPNLYWYRQAAGRGLQLLFYSVGIGQISSEVPQNLSASRPQDRQFILSSKKLLLSDSGFYLCAWSAGGSTSNEQFFGPGTRLTVL.

The genes are TRBV10-1 and TRBJ1-1; TCRdb's D call, TRBD1, is unchecked because there is no DNA. The CDR3 is 15 amino acids. Germline values: CDR1 WNHNN, CDR2 SYGVQD (reference sequence). CDR3 region: CASSGVGTPNTEAFF.

The chain combines TRBV6-4 with TRBJ2-1; absent DNA, TCRdb's TRBD2 call cannot be checked. The V gene's germline CDR1 is MRHNA and CDR2 SNTAGT. This CDR3 is 14 amino acids long. This chain's CDR3 is CASSGDLFYNEQFF.

This sequence joins TRBV3-1 and TRBJ1-3; with no DNA, the TCRdb D assignment of TRBD1 cannot be verified. The germline gives CDR1 LGHDT, CDR2 YNNKEL (reference sequence). There are 17 residues in the CDR3. CDR3 sequence reads: CASSRGFWGASGNTIYF.

The rearrangement uses TRBV2 and TRBJ1-2; TCRdb selects TRBD1, and the lack of DNA leaves this call unchecked. CDR1 SNHLY and CDR2 FYNNEI come from the germline V gene. The CDR3 contains 13 residues. This CDR3 reads CASSEPGNYGYTF.

V is TRBV5-1 and J is TRBJ2-7; the D gene TCRdb calls, TRBD1, cannot be checked with no DNA. Germline lookup yields CDR1 SGHRS and CDR2 YFSETQ. The CDR3 has 15 residues. CDR3: CASSPSMGGSRNSDF.

The J gene is TRBJ1-4, the V gene TRBV2; TCRdb names TRBD1, which stays unverified in the absence of DNA. From germline, CDR1 is SNHLY and CDR2 FYNNEI. There are 16 residues in the CDR3. The CDR3 reads CASSEPTGVIGGKLFF.